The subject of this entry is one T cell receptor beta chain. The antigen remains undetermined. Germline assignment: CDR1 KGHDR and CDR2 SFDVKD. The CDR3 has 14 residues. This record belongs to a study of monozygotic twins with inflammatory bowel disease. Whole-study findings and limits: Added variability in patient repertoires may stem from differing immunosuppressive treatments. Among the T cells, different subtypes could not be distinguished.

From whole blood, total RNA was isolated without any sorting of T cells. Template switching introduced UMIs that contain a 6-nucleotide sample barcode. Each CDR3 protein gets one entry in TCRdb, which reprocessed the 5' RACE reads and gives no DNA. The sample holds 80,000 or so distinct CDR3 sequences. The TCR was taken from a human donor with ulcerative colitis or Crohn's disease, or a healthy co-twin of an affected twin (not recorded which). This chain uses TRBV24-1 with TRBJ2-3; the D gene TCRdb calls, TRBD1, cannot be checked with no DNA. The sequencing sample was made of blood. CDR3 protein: CATSAPGSTDTQYF.